One sample yielded the 21 T cell receptor beta chains listed below, sequenced in a study of shared clonotypes between healthy human individuals. Terminally differentiated effector memory CD45RA+ cells were excluded by CCR7 positive selection of CD45RO-negative cells. Clones were sequenced by immunoSEQ multiplex PCR, and TCRdb holds only the in-frame ones, with some missing. The table has roughly 2.1 million clones, about 92% seen once. The specimen sequenced was naive CD8+ T cells from PBMCs. The source of these receptors is a man between 18 and 29 years old in good health. Some clones in this sample may be carry-over from other donors' samples.

The gene calls are TRBV5-1 and TRBJ2-5, with D hard to call. Trimming took off 4 bases at V and 1 base at J, with 17 bases between the two ends. The germline CDR1 and CDR2 sequences are SGHRS and YFSETQ. CDR3 length: 16 amino acids. CDR3 protein: CASSAARRAVQETQYF. DNA of the CDR3: TGCGCCAGCAGCGCTGCTCGAAGGGCCGTCCAAGAGACCCAGTACTTC.

The rearrangement uses TRBV9 and TRBJ1-1; 12 nucleotides align to TRBD1. Germline-derived CDR1 and CDR2 are SGDLS and YYNGEE. The V segment lost 2 bases and the J segment 4 bases; nucleotides outside the gene matches: 6. CDR3 size: 16 residues. CDR3 coding DNA: TGTGCCAGCAGCGTTACGGGACAGGGGGCGCGCACTGAAGCTTTCTTT. As protein: CASSVTGQGARTEAFF.

The chain carries TRBV4-3 and TRBJ2-7; D may be TRBD1 or TRBD2 (5 bases each). V lost 0 bases to trimming and J lost 9 bases, with 15 bases between them. Germline V lookup: CDR1 LGHNA, CDR2 YSLEER. The length of the CDR3 is 14 residues. The CDR3 region has the DNA TGCGCCAGCAGCCAAGATCTTTGGGGGTCGGGGCAGTACTTC. It translates to CASSQDLWGSGQYF.

The chain links TRBV27 to TRBJ2-7, with 8 positions matching TRBD1. Unmatched junction bases numbered 15, after V lost 7 bases and J lost 1 base. The CDR3 is 17 residues long. In germline, CDR1 is MNHEY, CDR2 SMNVEV (reference sequence). The chain's CDR3 is CASNPLLGGQGSYEQYF. DNA for the CDR3: TGTGCCAGCAATCCCCTTTTGGGTGGACAGGGTTCCTACGAGCAGTACTTC.

CDR3 sequence reads: CASSTRGPYEQYF. Written as DNA, the CDR3 is TGCGCCAGCAGCACACGGGGGCCCTACGAGCAGTACTTC. This chain links TRBV5-1 with TRBJ2-7; D possibly matches TRBD1 or TRBD2 (6 bases each). The CDR3 totals 13 residues. The V gene lost 4 bases and the J gene lost 2 bases, with 10 bases spanning the gap. Germline CDR1 SGHRS, CDR2 YFSETQ. The variable domain in full, with the rest retrieved from reference TRBV5-1 and TRBJ2-7, is KAGVTQTPRYLIKTRGQQVTLSCSPISGHRSVSWYQQTPGQGLQFLFEYFSETQRNKGNFPGRFSGRQFSNSRSEMNVSTLELGDSALYLCASSTRGPYEQYFGPGTRLTVT.

V usage is TRBV7-8 and J usage is TRBJ2-7, with D unresolved. Between the trimmed V and J ends, which lost 4 bases and 6 bases, there was a span of 10 bases. The CDR3 runs 12 residues. The germline V gene has CDR1 SGHVS and CDR2 FQNEAQ. This CDR3 is CASSSPQFEQYF. CDR3 sequence (DNA): TGTGCCAGCAGCTCGCCGCAATTCGAGCAGTACTTC.

Notes on this clone: Different DNA sequences within this sample yield the same CDR3. The chain is built from TRBV7-9 and TRBJ2-7; the D is unclear. The CDR3 extends over 13 amino acids. Germline assignment: CDR1 SEHNR and CDR2 FQNEAQ (reference sequence). The germline V and J ends were trimmed by 5 bases and 4 bases, with 12 bases remaining between them. The DNA of the CDR3 is TGTGCCAGCAGCCCCCCCGGTTCGTACGAGCAGTACTTC. Translation gives CASSPPGSYEQYF. The whole variable domain, remainder taken from reference TRBV7-9 and TRBJ2-7, is DTGVSQNPRHKITKRGQNVTFRCDPISEHNRLYWYRQTLGQGPEFLTYFQNEAQLEKSRLLSDRFSAERPKGSFSTLEIQRTEQGDSAMYLCASSPPGSYEQYFGPGTRLTVT.

This sequence joins TRBV6-1 and TRBJ2-5, with a weak D call TRBD2 (5 bases). The CDR3 consists of 14 residues. Trimming pared 6 bases from V and 5 bases from J, leaving 16 bases between. Germline CDR1 is MNHNS and CDR2 is SASEGT. CDR3 in DNA: TGTGCCAGCAGCGAACGCCGGTCGGGGGAGACCCAGTACTTC. Amino acids: CASSERRSGETQYF.

This clone was detected once. The rearrangement links TRBV7-9 to TRBJ2-5, with TRBD2 identical over 11 bases. In germline, CDR1 is SEHNR, CDR2 FQNEAQ (reference sequence). This CDR3 is built from 17 residues. Trimming removed 5 bases from V and 4 bases from J; junction bases left unmatched: 12. The CDR3 DNA reads as TGTGCCAGCAGCCCCCGCGTGGGCCTAGCGGGAGGAGAGACCCAGTACTTC. Its translation is CASSPRVGLAGGETQYF.

The chain employs TRBV5-1 and TRBJ2-5; D is undetermined. V gave up 1 base and J gave up 3 bases, with 10 bases separating them. The CDR3 runs to 14 residues. Germline loops: CDR1 SGHRS, CDR2 YFSETQ. The CDR3 spells CASSLNMAKETQYF. In DNA, the CDR3 is TGCGCCAGCAGCTTGAATATGGCTAAAGAGACCCAGTACTTC.

The J gene is TRBJ2-7, the V gene TRBV30; D is undetermined. V lost 2 bases to trimming and J lost 3 bases, with 14 bases between them. The length of the CDR3 is 14 residues. Germline loops: CDR1 GTSNPN, CDR2 SVGIG (reference sequence). The CDR3 nucleotides read TGTGCCTGGAGTCCCCCCCTTGGGGTCTACGAGCAGTACTTC. The encoded protein is CAWSPPLGVYEQYF.

Worth noting for this clone: The same CDR3 can be traced to other DNA sequences in this sample. The rearrangement joins TRBV6-5 to TRBJ2-5; D may match TRBD1 or TRBD2 (6 bases each). Germline CDR1 is MNHEY and CDR2 is SVGAGI. With 0 bases removed from V and 4 bases from J, the gap between germline ends came to 12 bases. The CDR3 has 15 amino acids. CDR3 sequence: CASSYSGGGGETQYF. CDR3 coding DNA: TGTGCCAGCAGTTACTCGGGAGGAGGGGGAGAGACCCAGTACTTC.

With respect to this clone: This sample also contains other DNA sequences that code for the same CDR3. V and J are TRBV7-9 and TRBJ2-7; D is possibly TRBD1 or TRBD2 (5 bases each). V shed 4 bases and J shed 2 bases, with 12 bases lying between them. This CDR3 has 14 amino acids. The germline gives CDR1 SEHNR, CDR2 FQNEAQ (reference sequence). In nucleotides, the CDR3 is TGTGCCAGCAGCTCAGGGACCGGTGCCTACGAGCAGTACTTC. This gives the protein CASSSGTGAYEQYF.

The rearrangement links TRBV5-8 to TRBJ2-1; 7 nucleotides line up with TRBD2. Germline lookup yields CDR1 SGHTS and CDR2 YDEGEE. This CDR3 comprises 17 residues. The ends lost 2 bases at V and 4 bases at J; junction bases unmatched: 12. The CDR3: CASSLDRPSGIYNEQFF. The CDR3 nucleotides are TGTGCCAGCAGCTTAGATCGTCCTAGCGGCATATACAATGAGCAGTTCTTC.

The CDR3 loop reads CASSLAAGLSYEQYF. Here the CDR3 DNA reads TGTGCCAGCAGCTTAGCGGCAGGGCTATCCTACGAGCAGTACTTC. V gene TRBV11-2 combines with J gene TRBJ2-7; D is perhaps TRBD1 (5 bases). Germline CDR1 reads SGHAT; CDR2 reads FQNNGV. The CDR3 is made up of 15 amino acids. V shed 1 base and J shed 1 base, with 11 bases lying between them. The full variable domain, completed using reference TRBV11-2 and TRBJ2-7, is EAGVAQSPRYKIIEKRQSVAFWCNPISGHATLYWYQQILGQGPKLLIQFQNNGVVDDSQLPKDRFSAERLKGVDSTLKIQPAKLEDSAVYLCASSLAAGLSYEQYFGPGTRLTVT.

For the CDR3, the DNA is TGTGCCAGCAGCCCGACGGGGACAGGGGTGCCCTACGAGCAGTACTTC. As protein: CASSPTGTGVPYEQYF. This chain joins TRBV7-9 and TRBJ2-7; 10 nucleotides match TRBD1. The CDR3 length is 16 residues. The germline CDR1 and CDR2 sequences are SEHNR and FQNEAQ (reference sequence). The J segment lost 2 bases and the V segment lost 5 bases, leaving 9 bases of the junction unmatched. Combining the CDR3 with reference TRBV7-9 and TRBJ2-7 gives the whole variable domain DTGVSQNPRHKITKRGQNVTFRCDPISEHNRLYWYRQTLGQGPEFLTYFQNEAQLEKSRLLSDRFSAERPKGSFSTLEIQRTEQGDSAMYLCASSPTGTGVPYEQYFGPGTRLTVT.

The rearrangement links TRBV7-2 to TRBJ2-1; tentative D call: TRBD2 (6 bases). The V end was cut by 6 bases, the J end by 7 bases, with 19 bases between. The CDR3 has 15 residues. The germline V gene encodes CDR1 SGHTA and CDR2 FQGNSA. The CDR3: CASSDSGGRTNEQFF. The CDR3 DNA is TGTGCCAGCAGTGATAGCGGAGGAAGGACGAATGAGCAGTTCTTC.

The J gene is TRBJ2-7, the V gene TRBV19, with D possibly being TRBD1 or TRBD2 (5 bases each). Germline assignment: CDR1 LNHDA and CDR2 SQIVND (reference sequence). The V end lost 4 bases, the J end lost 7 bases, and 14 bases lay between the germline ends. This CDR3 comprises 13 residues. DNA of the CDR3: TGTGCCAGTAGTACGAGGGGCTTCTGGGAGCAGTACTTC. The encoded protein is CASSTRGFWEQYF.

The V gene is TRBV11-2, the J gene TRBJ2-1; TRBD2 matches 12 bases. The germline CDR1 and CDR2 sequences are SGHAT and FQNNGV. V lost 5 bases and J lost 6; bases outside the gene matches: 5. This CDR3 contains 15 residues. The CDR3 loop is CASSGLAGGLNEQFF. CDR3 DNA sequence: TGTGCCAGCAGCGGGCTAGCGGGAGGGCTCAATGAGCAGTTCTTC.

Comment on this clone: The same CDR3 is also encoded by other DNA sequences in this sample. The chain is built from TRBV10-3 and TRBJ2-1; D unclear. Germline CDR1 ENHRY, CDR2 SYGVKD. The CDR3 is 11 residues long. V shed 4 bases and J shed 5 bases, with 3 bases lying between them. CDR3 loop: CAISANNEQFF. DNA for the CDR3: TGTGCCATCAGTGCTAACAATGAGCAGTTCTTC.

The chain links TRBV6-5 to TRBJ2-1, with a possible D match to TRBD1 (6 bases). The CDR3 length is 15 residues. V lost 7 bases and J 0 bases, leaving 13 bases between the germline ends. CDR1 and CDR2 from the germline V gene are MNHEY and SVGAGI. CDR3 sequence: CASIPGVNSYNEQFF. The CDR3 region has the DNA TGTGCCAGCATACCAGGGGTCAACTCCTACAATGAGCAGTTCTTC.